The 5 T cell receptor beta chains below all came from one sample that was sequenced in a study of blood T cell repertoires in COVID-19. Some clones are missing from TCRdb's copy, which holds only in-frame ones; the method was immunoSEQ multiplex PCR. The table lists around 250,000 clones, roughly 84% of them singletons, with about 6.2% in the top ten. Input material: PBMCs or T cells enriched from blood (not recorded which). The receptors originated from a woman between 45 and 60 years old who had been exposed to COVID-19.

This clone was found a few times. The CDR3 is CASSYGTGVTEAFF. DNA for the CDR3: TGTGCCAGCAGTTACGGGACAGGGGTAACTGAAGCTTTCTTT. The chain recombines TRBV25-1 with TRBJ1-1; 10 bases align to TRBD1. This CDR3 region has 14 residues. Germline lookup yields CDR1 MGHDK and CDR2 SYGVNS. The J segment lost 5 bases and the V segment lost 5 bases, leaving 5 bases of the junction unmatched. Using reference TRBV25-1 and TRBJ1-1 for the parts outside the CDR3, the full variable domain is EADIYQTPRYLVIGTGKKITLECSQTMGHDKMYWYQQDPGMELHLIHYSYGVNSTEKGDLSSESTVSRIRTEHFPLTLESARPSHTSQYLCASSYGTGVTEAFFGQGTRLTVV.

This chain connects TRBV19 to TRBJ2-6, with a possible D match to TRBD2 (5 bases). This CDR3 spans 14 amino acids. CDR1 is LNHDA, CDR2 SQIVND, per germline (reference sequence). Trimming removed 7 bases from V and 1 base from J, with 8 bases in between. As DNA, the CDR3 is TGTGCCAGTACTAGGACTTCTGGGGCCAACGTCCTGACTTTC. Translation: CASTRTSGANVLTF.

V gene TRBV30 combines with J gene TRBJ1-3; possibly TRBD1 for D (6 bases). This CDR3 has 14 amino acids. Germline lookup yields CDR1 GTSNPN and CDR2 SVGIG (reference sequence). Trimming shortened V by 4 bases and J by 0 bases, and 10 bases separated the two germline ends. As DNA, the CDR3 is TGTGCCTGGACGGGACACCCCTCTGGAAACACCATATATTTT. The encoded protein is CAWTGHPSGNTIYF.

CDR3: CASSPSDYNEQFF. As DNA, the CDR3 is TGTGCCAGCAGTCCTAGCGACTACAATGAGCAGTTCTTC. The chain employs TRBV2 and TRBJ2-1; tentatively, D is TRBD2 (6 bases). This CDR3 has 13 amino acids. Trimming stripped 5 bases from V and 3 bases from J, with 8 bases between. CDR1 is SNHLY and CDR2 is FYNNEI in the germline V gene.

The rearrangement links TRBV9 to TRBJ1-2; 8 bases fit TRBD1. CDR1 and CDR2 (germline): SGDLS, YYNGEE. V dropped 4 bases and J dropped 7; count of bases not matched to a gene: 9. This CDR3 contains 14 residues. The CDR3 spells CASSSFQGAGGYTF. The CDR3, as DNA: TGTGCCAGCAGCTCCTTCCAGGGGGCGGGTGGCTACACCTTC. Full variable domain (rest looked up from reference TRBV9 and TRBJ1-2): DSGVTQTPKHLITATGQRVTLRCSPRSGDLSVYWYQQSLDQGLQFLIQYYNGEERAKGNILERFSAQQFPDLHSELNLSSLELGDSALYFCASSSFQGAGGYTFGSGTRLTVV.